These 18 T cell receptor beta chains originate from one sample sequenced in a study of molecular identifiers for immune sequencing clone quantification. TCRdb reanalysed the PCR reads using MiXCR and keeps one entry per CDR3 protein. The data show 97,000 or so distinct CDR3 sequences, approximately 24% seen once. The source material was naive CD8+ T cells from blood, with Jurkat cell RNA spiked in. Indicated subset: FACS-sorted CD8+CD4-CCR7+CD45RA+ naive T cells. The receptors stem from a human donor in good health. Some libraries in this study had Jurkat cell RNA spiked in.

As to this clonotype: One base away lies a much larger clone, so this may be a sequencing read error. The chain is built from TRBV3-1 and TRBJ2-3, with D unresolved. This CDR3 spans 16 amino acids. Germline V gene sequence: CDR1 LGHDT, CDR2 YNNKEL (reference sequence). The CDR3 sequence is CASSQVAYPSIDTQYF. CDR3 DNA: TGTGCCAGCAGCCAAGTGGCTTACCCAAGCATAGATACGCAGTATTTT.

This clonotype was seen repeatedly, ten times or more. CDR3 sequence reads: CASSAPRTSGGAGSVRTDTQYF. The DNA for the CDR3 is TGTGCCAGCAGTGCTCCTCGGACTAGCGGGGGGGCAGGGTCGGTCCGCACAGATACGCAGTATTTT. J is TRBJ2-3 and V is TRBV2, with 15 bases fitting TRBD2. This CDR3 comprises 22 residues. The V gene end was trimmed by 4 bases and the J gene end by 1 base; junction bases not matched to a gene: 18. Germline values: CDR1 SNHLY, CDR2 FYNNEI.

Note on this clonotype: A single base separates this from a much larger clone, so it may be a read error. CDR3 DNA: TGTGCCAGCAGTACGGACAGGGACTACGAGCAGTACTTC. Amino acids: CASSTDRDYEQYF. J is TRBJ2-7 and V is TRBV6-2 or TRBV6-3; 8 nucleotides line up with TRBD1. The V gene's germline CDR1 is MNHEY and CDR2 SVGEGT. There are 13 residues in the CDR3. V lost 5 bases and J lost 3; bases outside the gene matches: 3.

This clonotype was recorded at least ten times. The chain links TRBV18 to TRBJ2-7; 7 bases line up with TRBD1. From germline, CDR1 is KGHSH and CDR2 LQKENI. This CDR3 spans 14 amino acids. The V and J ends lost 3 bases and 5 bases, in that order; junction bases with no gene match: 7. In DNA, the CDR3 is TGTGCCAGCTCACCCGGGGACAGAGTCCACGAGCAGTACTTC. Translated: CASSPGDRVHEQYF.

For this clonotype: A much larger clonotype is one base distant, so this may be a read error. The genes are TRBV3-1 and TRBJ2-3, with 7 nucleotides matching TRBD2. The V segment lost 3 bases and the J segment 8 bases; nucleotides outside the gene matches: 11. Germline CDR1 LGHDT, CDR2 YNNKEL (reference sequence). The CDR3 consists of 15 residues. Here the CDR3 DNA reads TGTGCCAGCAGCCAGAGGGGAGGGGCCGGAGGTACGCAGTATTTT. The encoded protein is CASSQRGGAGGTQYF.

This clonotype was recorded at least ten times. J is TRBJ2-7 and V is TRBV7-2; TRBD2 is a possible D gene (5 bases). Per the germline V gene, CDR1 is SGHTA and CDR2 is FQGNSA. The V gene lost 1 base and the J gene lost 6 bases, with 16 bases spanning the gap. The CDR3 contains 15 residues. CDR3 sequence reads: CASSLGGRESLEQYF. DNA of the CDR3: TGTGCCAGCAGCTTAGGTGGCCGGGAAAGTCTCGAGCAGTACTTC.

This clonotype was counted a few times. This clone may be a read error of a much larger clone one base away. The chain joins TRBV7-9 to TRBJ2-1, with D possibly being TRBD1 (5 bases). This CDR3 has 13 residues. Trimming left V 5 bases short and J 5 bases short, with 10 bases between. Germline V CDR1 and CDR2: SEHNR, FQNEAQ (reference sequence). The CDR3 protein is CASSQGDHNEQFF. Written as DNA, the CDR3 is TGTGCCAGCAGCCAGGGTGACCACAATGAGCAGTTCTTC.

The chain employs TRBV11-3 and TRBJ2-3; no reliable D call. V was cut by 5 bases and J by 6 bases, with 12 bases left in between. The germline gives CDR1 SGHNT, CDR2 YENEEA. There are 13 residues in the CDR3. CDR3 sequence reads: CASSPASADTQYF. The CDR3, as DNA: TGTGCCAGCAGCCCGGCCTCCGCCGATACGCAGTATTTT.

This clonotype was recorded only once. The CDR3 loop reads CASSLYPDDGQETQYF. The CDR3 coding sequence is TGTGCCAGCAGCTTATATCCCGACGACGGTCAAGAGACCCAGTACTTC. J is TRBJ2-5 and V is TRBV11-2; D uncertain. Trimming stripped 2 bases from V and 2 bases from J, with 15 bases between. The length of the CDR3 is 16 residues. Germline V lookup: CDR1 SGHAT, CDR2 FQNNGV.

The chain carries TRBV27 and TRBJ2-7, with 9 bases lining up with TRBD2. Germline CDR1 is MNHEY and CDR2 is SMNVEV (reference sequence). The CDR3 runs to 16 residues. The trim removed 0 bases at V and 2 bases at J, leaving 5 bases unmatched. The CDR3 bases are TGTGCCAGCAGTTTATCAGGACTAGCGAGGACCTACGAGCAGTACTTC. Amino acids: CASSLSGLARTYEQYF.

This clonotype was detected ten times or more. The rearrangement links TRBV4-1 to TRBJ2-3; TRBD2 is a possible D gene (6 bases). CDR1 and CDR2 from the germline V gene are MGHRA and YSYEKL. Deletions cut 4 bases from V and 2 bases from J, with 10 bases between. The CDR3 is 14 residues long. The CDR3 reads CASSPGDFTDTQYF. CDR3 sequence (DNA): TGCGCCAGCAGCCCGGGGGACTTCACAGATACGCAGTATTTT.

This clonotype occurred a few times. This rearrangement joins TRBV15 to TRBJ2-3; D assignment may be TRBD1 or TRBD2 (5 bases each). V was clipped by 4 bases and J by 0 bases, with 11 bases between them. The CDR3 covers 15 residues. Per germline, CDR1 LNHNV and CDR2 YYDKDF (reference sequence). The CDR3 loop reads CATSTEGESTDTQYF. The CDR3 bases are TGTGCCACCAGCACCGAAGGGGAGAGCACAGATACGCAGTATTTT.

The genes are TRBV5-5 and TRBJ2-7; D not certain. V lost 2 bases and J lost 0, with 12 bases in between. The germline V gene encodes CDR1 SGHKS and CDR2 YYEKEE (reference sequence). The CDR3 is made up of 15 amino acids. CDR3 nucleotides: TGTGCCAGCAGCTTACCCCCGTCAGCCTCCTACGAGCAGTACTTC. Encoded protein: CASSLPPSASYEQYF.

This chain uses TRBV29-1 with TRBJ2-1; 7 bases are a match to TRBD1. The V gene's germline CDR1 is SQVTM and CDR2 ANQGSEA. The CDR3 loop spans 12 amino acids. The trim removed 2 bases at V and 6 bases at J, leaving 1 base unmatched. The DNA for the CDR3 is TGCAGCGTTGAACAGGGGGTCAATGAGCAGTTCTTC. Translating gives CSVEQGVNEQFF.

This clonotype came up many times. V and J are TRBV7-9 and TRBJ2-7; D not certain. Germline CDR1 is SEHNR and CDR2 is FQNEAQ (reference sequence). V lost 1 base, J lost 7 bases, and 11 bases lay in between. CDR3 length equals 13 residues. CDR3 nucleotide sequence: TGTGCCAGCAGCTTAGTGGTGCTGGAAGAGCAGTACTTC. As protein: CASSLVVLEEQYF.

Turning to this clonotype: A read error may explain this, as a much larger clone is one base away. V usage is TRBV25-1 and J usage is TRBJ2-1; 11 bases line up with TRBD2. This CDR3 has 15 residues. Trimming cost V 7 bases and J 7 bases; bases outside gene matches: 9. CDR1 is MGHDK and CDR2 is SYGVNS in the germline V gene. The chain's CDR3 is CASKRLAGGPNEQFF. The CDR3 DNA is TGTGCCAGCAAGCGGCTAGCGGGAGGCCCGAATGAGCAGTTCTTC. The variable domain in full, with the rest retrieved from reference TRBV25-1 and TRBJ2-1, is EADIYQTPRYLVIGTGKKITLECSQTMGHDKMYWYQQDPGMELHLIHYSYGVNSTEKGDLSSESTVSRIRTEHFPLTLESARPSHTSQYLCASKRLAGGPNEQFFGPGTRLTVL.

In the case of this clonotype: A read error may explain this, as a much larger clone is one base away. The chain couples TRBV7-8 to TRBJ2-2; D is ambiguous. The length of the CDR3 is 15 residues. Looked up from germline, CDR1 is SGHVS and CDR2 is FQNEAQ. CDR3 in amino acids: CAGSFQFGHTGELFF. Here the CDR3 DNA reads TGTGCCGGCAGCTTCCAGTTTGGGCACACCGGGGAGCTGTTTTTT.

This clonotype appeared a few times. The chain employs TRBV29-1 and TRBJ2-2; D gene uncertain. The germline gives CDR1 SQVTM, CDR2 ANQGSEA. The CDR3 runs to 14 residues. Trimming cost V 2 bases and J 5 bases, with 12 bases left between them. The DNA of the CDR3 is TGCAGCGTTGAATTTACACTCAGGACCGGGGAGCTGTTTTTT. Protein sequence: CSVEFTLRTGELFF.